This TCR beta chain was retrieved from a study of T cells in Graves' hyperthyroidism and ophthalmopathy (dated by TCRdb to the late 2010s). Regarding the complete study: Peripheral blood samples were taken at the time of initial diagnosis, prior to any treatment. After sampling, hyperthyroidism patients received methimazole starting at 30 mg daily, and ophthalmopathy patients received high-dose intravenous methylprednisolone. A discovery cohort of about a hundred patients, about 40 with Graves' ophthalmopathy and approximately 55 with stable Graves' hyperthyroidism, was used to find distinguishing TCR V-J signatures. The roughly 91 discovery patients were randomly divided into training and test sets at a 7:3 ratio. In several Graves' hyperthyroidism patients, the study also compared T-cell repertoires from thyroid tissue with T-cell repertoires from blood. TCR Vbeta CDR3 sequencing of roughly 140 peripheral blood samples (approximately 44 ophthalmopathy, 75 to 85 hyperthyroidism and roughly 17 progressor patients) is reported in the paper. Prospective prediction of ophthalmopathy was tested in an independent validation cohort consisting of about 20 hyperthyroidism patients and around 16 patients who later progressed to ophthalmopathy. What the study reported, not specific to this receptor: During validation, the model predicted progression to ophthalmopathy a median of about 6.5 months ahead of onset, with almost 71% sensitivity and around 72% specificity. Most expanded thyroid clonotypes (frequency above 0.001) were also detected in blood, suggesting blood repertoires may reflect thyroid immune responses. A 13 V-J signature model separated ophthalmopathy from stable hyperthyroidism, with approximately 87% sensitivity and around 84% specificity in cross-validation and 80%/75% in testing. Sample size was not statistically predetermined, and blinding of investigators to group allocation was not performed.

Stable Graves' hyperthyroidism was defined as the absence of progression to ophthalmopathy over 18 months of follow-up. The hyperthyroidism patients were between 18 and 65 years old and newly diagnosed, with a disease duration of less than 2 months. Exclusion was applied to patients with uncontrolled infections, other autoimmune diseases, pregnancy or lactation. Diagnoses relied on clinical symptoms, serum thyroxine and TRAb, thyroid ultrasound and orbital computed tomography. PBMCs were isolated from approximately 10 ml of fresh peripheral blood by Ficoll-Paque density gradient centrifugation. Total RNA was extracted with Trizol reagent, and quality was checked on an Agilent 2100 Bioanalyzer. This clonotype was seen ten or more times. The clone's antigen remains unknown. No clone much larger than this one lies a single base away; base qualities are absent. Amplification of TCR beta CDR3 regions was carried out from RNA transcripts. A first-round RT-PCR of the TCR CDR3 used the HTBI primer set with the Qiagen OneStep RT-PCR kit. The libraries were constructed in a second round of multiplex PCR and then size-selected and purified. The libraries were sequenced on an Illumina HiSeq2000 using paired-end 100 bp reads. For the original study's pipeline: SOAPnuke was used to process the raw data, throwing out any read that contained adapters or uncalled bases, had a mean Phred below 15, or lacked an exact constant-primer or identifier match. High-quality paired reads were merged with COPE v1.2.5, and unique nucleotide sequences were defined as clonotypes. MiTCR v1.1 was used to align the clonotypes against IMGT TRBV, TRBD and TRBJ reference segments. The analysis included only V-J combinations with a frequency above 0.0001, which together covered 99% to 99.2% of the repertoires. A TCS score was defined as the ratio between F50 (clonal expansion) and ExV (chaos), using BLOSUM62-based TCRdist between CDR3 peptides within each V-J. Welch's t-statistics and random forest reduced around 550 V-J features to roughly 13, which were used in a naive Bayes classifier (R e1071). Using fastp trimming at Q25 and MiXCR clonotype assembly, TCRdb reanalyzed the public sequencing data and kept in-frame beta chains. Entries that share a CDR3 protein sequence are merged under the most common genes and DNA. These V and J calls are TCRdb output, not the study's own analysis. The sample includes approximately 640,000 distinct CDR3 sequences, with about 17% observed a single time. The ten most abundant clones make up around 4% of the sample.

Via the germline V gene, CDR1 is MNHNS and CDR2 SASEGT. CDR3 length: 17 amino acids, cysteine to phenylalanine. The entry retains the CDR3 DNA only, 51 bases that are in frame from base 1. V is reduced by 5 bases and J by 1 base, leaving a spacing of 19 bases between them. The chain is encoded by TRBV6-1 joined to TRBJ2-3, with a weak D call of TRBD2 (6 bases match). Sequences were obtained from blood. This receptor was obtained from a woman under 40 with Graves' hyperthyroidism. The DNA sequence is as follows: TGTGCCAGCAGTTTTAGCGGACCCTTGTATGGCACAGATACGCAGTATTTT. It translates to CASSFSGPLYGTDTQYF.